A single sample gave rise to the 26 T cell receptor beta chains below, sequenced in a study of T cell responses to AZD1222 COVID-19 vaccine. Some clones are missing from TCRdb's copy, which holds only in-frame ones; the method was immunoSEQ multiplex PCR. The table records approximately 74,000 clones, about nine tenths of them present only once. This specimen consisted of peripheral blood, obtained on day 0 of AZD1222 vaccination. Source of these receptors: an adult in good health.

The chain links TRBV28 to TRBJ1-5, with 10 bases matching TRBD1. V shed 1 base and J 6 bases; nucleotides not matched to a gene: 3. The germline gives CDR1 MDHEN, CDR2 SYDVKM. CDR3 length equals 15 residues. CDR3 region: CASSLLGQGIQPQHF. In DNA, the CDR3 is TGTGCCAGCAGTTTATTGGGACAGGGGATTCAGCCCCAGCATTTT.

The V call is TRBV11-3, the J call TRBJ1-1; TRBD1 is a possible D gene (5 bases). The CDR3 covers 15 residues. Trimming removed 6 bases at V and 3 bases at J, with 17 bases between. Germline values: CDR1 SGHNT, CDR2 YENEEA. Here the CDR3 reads CASSRGGLSDTEAFF. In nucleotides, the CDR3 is TGTGCCAGCAGTCGGGGGGGGTTATCGGACACTGAAGCTTTCTTT.

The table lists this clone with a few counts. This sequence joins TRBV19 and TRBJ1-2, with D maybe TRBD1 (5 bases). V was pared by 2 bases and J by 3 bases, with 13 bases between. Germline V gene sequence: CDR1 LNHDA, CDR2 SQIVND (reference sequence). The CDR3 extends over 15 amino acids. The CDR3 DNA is TGTGCCAGTAGTATACTGGGGGTCCGGGACTATGGCTACACCTTC. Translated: CASSILGVRDYGYTF.

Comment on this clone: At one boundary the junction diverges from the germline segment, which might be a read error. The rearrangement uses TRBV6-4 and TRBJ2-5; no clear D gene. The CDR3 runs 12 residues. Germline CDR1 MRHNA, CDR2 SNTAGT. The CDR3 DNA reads TGTGCCAGCAGTGACTCACAAGGGACCCAGTACTTC. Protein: CASSDSQGTQYF.

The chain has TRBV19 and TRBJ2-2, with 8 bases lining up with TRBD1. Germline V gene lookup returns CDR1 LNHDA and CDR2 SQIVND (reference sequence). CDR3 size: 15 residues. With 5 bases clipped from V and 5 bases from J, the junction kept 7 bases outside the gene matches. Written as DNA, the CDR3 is TGTGCCAGTAGTTCCTGGACAGGGCCTACCGGGGAGCTGTTTTTT. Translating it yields CASSSWTGPTGELFF.

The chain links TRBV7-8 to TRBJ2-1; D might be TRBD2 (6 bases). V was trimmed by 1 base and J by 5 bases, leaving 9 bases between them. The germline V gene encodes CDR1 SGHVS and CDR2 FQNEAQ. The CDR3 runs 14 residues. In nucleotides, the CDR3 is TGTGCCAGCAGCTTAGTTCGCGGGAACAATGAGCAGTTCTTC. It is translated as CASSLVRGNNEQFF.

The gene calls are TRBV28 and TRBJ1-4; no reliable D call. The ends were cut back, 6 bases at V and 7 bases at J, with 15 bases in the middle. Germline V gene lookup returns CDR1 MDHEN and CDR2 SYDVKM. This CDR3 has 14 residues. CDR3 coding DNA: TGTGCCAGCAGCCCGCGGGGATTCGGTGAAAAACTGTTTTTT. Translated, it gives CASSPRGFGEKLFF.

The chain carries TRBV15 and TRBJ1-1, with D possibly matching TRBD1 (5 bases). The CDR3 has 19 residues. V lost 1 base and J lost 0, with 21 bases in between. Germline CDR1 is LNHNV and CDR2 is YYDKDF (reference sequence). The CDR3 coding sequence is TGTGCCACCAGCAGAGCCGTGGGCCCTGGGGGAGAAATGAACACTGAAGCTTTCTTT. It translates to CATSRAVGPGGEMNTEAFF.

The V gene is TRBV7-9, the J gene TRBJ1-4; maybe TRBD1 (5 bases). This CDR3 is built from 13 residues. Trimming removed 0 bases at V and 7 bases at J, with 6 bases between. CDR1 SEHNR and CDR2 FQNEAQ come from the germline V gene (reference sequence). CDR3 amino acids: CASSLAGAEKLFF. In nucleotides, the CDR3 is TGTGCCAGCAGCTTAGCAGGGGCTGAAAAACTGTTTTTT.

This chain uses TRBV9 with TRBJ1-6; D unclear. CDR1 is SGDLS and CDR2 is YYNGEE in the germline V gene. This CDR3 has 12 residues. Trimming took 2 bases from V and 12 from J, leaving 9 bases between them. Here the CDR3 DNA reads TGTGCCAGCAGCGTTGGCGACGGACCCCTCCACTTT. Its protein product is CASSVGDGPLHF.

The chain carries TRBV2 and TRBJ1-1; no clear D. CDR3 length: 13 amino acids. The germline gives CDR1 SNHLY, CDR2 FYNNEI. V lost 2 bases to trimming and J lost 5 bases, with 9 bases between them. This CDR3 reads CASSESWRTEAFF. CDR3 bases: TGTGCCAGCAGTGAATCCTGGCGGACTGAAGCTTTCTTT.

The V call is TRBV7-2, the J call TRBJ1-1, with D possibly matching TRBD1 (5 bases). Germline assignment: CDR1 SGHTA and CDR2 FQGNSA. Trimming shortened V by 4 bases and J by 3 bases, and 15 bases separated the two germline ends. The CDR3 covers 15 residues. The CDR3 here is CASSSGLPPDTEAFF. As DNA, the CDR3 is TGTGCCAGCAGCTCAGGGCTACCCCCGGACACTGAAGCTTTCTTT.

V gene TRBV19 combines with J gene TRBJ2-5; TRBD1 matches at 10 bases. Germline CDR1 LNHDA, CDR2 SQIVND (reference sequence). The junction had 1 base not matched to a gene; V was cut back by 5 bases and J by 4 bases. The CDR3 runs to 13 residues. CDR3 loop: CASSRDRGETQYF. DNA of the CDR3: TGTGCCAGTAGTCGGGACAGGGGAGAGACCCAGTACTTC.

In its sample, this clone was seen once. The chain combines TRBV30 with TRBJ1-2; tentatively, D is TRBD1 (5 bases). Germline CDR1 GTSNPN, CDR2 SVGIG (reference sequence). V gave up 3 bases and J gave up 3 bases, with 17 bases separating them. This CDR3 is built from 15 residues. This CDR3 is CAWRVSFEGDYGYTF. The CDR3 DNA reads TGTGCCTGGAGAGTCTCCTTTGAAGGGGACTATGGCTACACCTTC. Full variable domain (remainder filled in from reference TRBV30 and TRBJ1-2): SQTIHQWPATLVQPVGSPLSLECTVEGTSNPNLYWYRQAAGRGLQLLFYSVGIGQISSEVPQNLSASRPQDRQFILSSKKLLLSDSGFYLCAWRVSFEGDYGYTFGSGTRLTVV.

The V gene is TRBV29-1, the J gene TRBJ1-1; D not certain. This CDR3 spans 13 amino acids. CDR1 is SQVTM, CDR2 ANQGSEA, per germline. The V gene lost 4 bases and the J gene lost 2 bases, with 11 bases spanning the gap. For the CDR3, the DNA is TGCAGCGTTGCCCGAGGAGCCAACACTGAAGCTTTCTTT. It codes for CSVARGANTEAFF.

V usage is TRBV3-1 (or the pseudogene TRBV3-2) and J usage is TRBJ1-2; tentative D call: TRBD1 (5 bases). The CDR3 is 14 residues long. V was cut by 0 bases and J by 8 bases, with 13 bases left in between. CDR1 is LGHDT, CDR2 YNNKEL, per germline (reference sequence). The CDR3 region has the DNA TGTGCCAGCAGCCAAGAGGGGGGTGTGGACGGCTACACCTTC. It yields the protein CASSQEGGVDGYTF.

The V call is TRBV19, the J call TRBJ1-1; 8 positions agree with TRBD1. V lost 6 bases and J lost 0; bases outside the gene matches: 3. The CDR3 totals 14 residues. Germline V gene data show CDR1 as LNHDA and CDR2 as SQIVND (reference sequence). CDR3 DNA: TGTGCCAGTAGGAGACAGGGGATGAACACTGAAGCTTTCTTT. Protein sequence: CASRRQGMNTEAFF.

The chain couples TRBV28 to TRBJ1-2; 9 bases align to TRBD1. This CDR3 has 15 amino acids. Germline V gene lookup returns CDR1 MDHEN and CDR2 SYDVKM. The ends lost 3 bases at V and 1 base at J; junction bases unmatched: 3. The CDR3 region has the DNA TGTGCCAGCAGTTTTAGGGACAGGGATAACTATGGCTACACCTTC. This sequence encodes CASSFRDRDNYGYTF.

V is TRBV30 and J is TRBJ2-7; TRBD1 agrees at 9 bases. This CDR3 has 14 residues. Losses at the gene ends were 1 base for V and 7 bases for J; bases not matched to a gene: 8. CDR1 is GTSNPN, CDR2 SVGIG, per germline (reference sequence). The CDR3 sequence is CAWSDPGQGWEQYF. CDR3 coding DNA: TGTGCCTGGAGTGATCCGGGACAGGGTTGGGAGCAGTACTTC. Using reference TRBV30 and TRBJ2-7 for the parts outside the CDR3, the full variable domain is SQTIHQWPATLVQPVGSPLSLECTVEGTSNPNLYWYRQAAGRGLQLLFYSVGIGQISSEVPQNLSASRPQDRQFILSSKKLLLSDSGFYLCAWSDPGQGWEQYFGPGTRLTVT.

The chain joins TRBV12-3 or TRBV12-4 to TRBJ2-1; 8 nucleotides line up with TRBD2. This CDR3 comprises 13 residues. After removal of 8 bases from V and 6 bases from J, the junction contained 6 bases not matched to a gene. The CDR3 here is CASGSSGLNEQFF. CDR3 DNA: TGTGCCAGCGGGTCTAGCGGGCTCAATGAGCAGTTCTTC.

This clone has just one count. The CDR3 spells CASTPWGFDSTDTQYF. CDR3 coding DNA: TGTGCCAGCACCCCTTGGGGGTTCGATAGCACAGATACGCAGTATTTT. The V call is TRBV2, the J call TRBJ2-3; D possibly matches TRBD1 or TRBD2 (5 bases each). The CDR3 sequence is 16 residues long. CDR1 is SNHLY, CDR2 FYNNEI, per germline. With 7 bases removed from V and 0 bases from J, the gap between germline ends came to 17 bases.

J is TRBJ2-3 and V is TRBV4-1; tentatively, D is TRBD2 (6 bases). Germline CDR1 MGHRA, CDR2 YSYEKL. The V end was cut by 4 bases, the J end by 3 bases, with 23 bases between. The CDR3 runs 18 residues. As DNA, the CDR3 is TGCGCCAGCAGCCGCGCATCACTTAGCGGAGTTGCAACAGATACGCAGTATTTT. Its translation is CASSRASLSGVATDTQYF.

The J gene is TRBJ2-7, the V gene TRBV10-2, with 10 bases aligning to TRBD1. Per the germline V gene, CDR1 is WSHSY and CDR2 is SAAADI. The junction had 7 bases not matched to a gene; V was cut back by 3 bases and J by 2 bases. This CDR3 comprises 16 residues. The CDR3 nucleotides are TGCGCCAGCAGTGACCCGGGACAGGGGTTAACCTACGAGCAGTACTTC. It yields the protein CASSDPGQGLTYEQYF.

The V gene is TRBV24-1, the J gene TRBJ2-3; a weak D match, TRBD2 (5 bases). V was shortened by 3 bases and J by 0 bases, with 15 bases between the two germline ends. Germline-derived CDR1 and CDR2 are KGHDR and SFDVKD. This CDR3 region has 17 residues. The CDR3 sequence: CATSDLDYKTSTDTQYF. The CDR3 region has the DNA TGTGCCACCAGTGATCTAGACTACAAAACTAGCACAGATACGCAGTATTTT.

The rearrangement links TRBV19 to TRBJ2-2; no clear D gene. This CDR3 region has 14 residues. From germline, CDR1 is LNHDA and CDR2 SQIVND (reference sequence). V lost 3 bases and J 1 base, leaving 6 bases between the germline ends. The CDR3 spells CASSMDGNTGELFF. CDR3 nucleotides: TGTGCCAGTAGTATGGACGGGAACACCGGGGAGCTGTTTTTT.

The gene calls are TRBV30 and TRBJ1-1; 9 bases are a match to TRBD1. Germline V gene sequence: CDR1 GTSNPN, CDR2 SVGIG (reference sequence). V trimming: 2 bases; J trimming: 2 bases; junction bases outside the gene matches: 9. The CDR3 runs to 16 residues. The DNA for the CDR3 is TGTGCCTGGAGTCCTAACAGGGGGCAGGGTAACACTGAAGCTTTCTTT. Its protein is CAWSPNRGQGNTEAFF. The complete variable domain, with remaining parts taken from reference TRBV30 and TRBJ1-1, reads SQTIHQWPATLVQPVGSPLSLECTVEGTSNPNLYWYRQAAGRGLQLLFYSVGIGQISSEVPQNLSASRPQDRQFILSSKKLLLSDSGFYLCAWSPNRGQGNTEAFFGQGTRLTVV.